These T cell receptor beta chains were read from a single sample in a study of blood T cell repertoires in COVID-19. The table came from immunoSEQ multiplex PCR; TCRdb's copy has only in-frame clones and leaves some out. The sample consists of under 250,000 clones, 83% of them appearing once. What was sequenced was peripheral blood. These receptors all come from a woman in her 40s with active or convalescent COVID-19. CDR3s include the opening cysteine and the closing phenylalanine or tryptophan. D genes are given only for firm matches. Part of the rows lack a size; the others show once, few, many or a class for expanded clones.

cdr3_nt: TGCGCCAGCAGCTTGCAGACAGGGGTTTCGGCCAAAAACATTCAGTACTTC
cdr3_aa: CASSLQTGVSAKNIQYF
v_call: TRBV5-1
j_call: TRBJ2-4
d_call: TRBD1
cdr3_length: 17
clone_size: NA

cdr3_nt: TGTGCCACGGGGACAGGGGATCGGTCACCCCTCCACTTT
cdr3_aa: CATGTGDRSPLHF
v_call: TRBV7-2
j_call: TRBJ1-6
d_call: TRBD1
cdr3_length: 13
clone_size: NA

cdr3_nt: TGTGCCAGCAGCGTAACAGGGTATTTGGGCAATCAGCCCCAGCATTTT
cdr3_aa: CASSVTGYLGNQPQHF
v_call: TRBV7-8
j_call: TRBJ1-5
d_call: NA
cdr3_length: 16
clone_size: NA

cdr3_nt: TGTGCCAGCAGCTTGAGCACAGGGGGTAATTCACCCCTCCACTTT
cdr3_aa: CASSLSTGGNSPLHF
v_call: TRBV7-9
j_call: TRBJ1-6
d_call: TRBD1
cdr3_length: 15
clone_size: NA

cdr3_nt: TGTGCCAGCTCACCATTCGCCCCTAGCGGGAGGGCAACAGATACGCAGTATTTT
cdr3_aa: CASSPFAPSGRATDTQYF
v_call: TRBV18
j_call: TRBJ2-3
d_call: TRBD2
cdr3_length: 18
clone_size: NA

cdr3_nt: TGCGCCAGCAGCTCTGGACTAGCGGCTTCCTACGAGCAGTACTTC
cdr3_aa: CASSSGLAASYEQYF
v_call: TRBV5-1
j_call: TRBJ2-7
d_call: TRBD2
cdr3_length: 15
clone_size: NA

cdr3_nt: TGCGCCAGCAGCTTGGCTGCGGGCGGAAATTCACCCCTCCACTTT
cdr3_aa: CASSLAAGGNSPLHF
v_call: TRBV5-1
j_call: TRBJ1-6
d_call: NA
cdr3_length: 15
clone_size: NA

cdr3_nt: TGTGCCAGCAGCCGTGACAGGGAGGCCAACGTCCTGACTTTC
cdr3_aa: CASSRDREANVLTF
v_call: TRBV5-8
j_call: TRBJ2-6
d_call: TRBD1
cdr3_length: 14
clone_size: NA

cdr3_nt: TGTGCCAGCAGTTTAGGCAGGGGGTTTGGAAACACCATATATTTT
cdr3_aa: CASSLGRGFGNTIYF
v_call: TRBV28
j_call: TRBJ1-3
d_call: TRBD1
cdr3_length: 15
clone_size: NA

cdr3_nt: TGCGCCAGCAGTCCGGGAGCGGGAGGCTCCCAGGGGGCCCAGTACTTC
cdr3_aa: CASSPGAGGSQGAQYF
v_call: TRBV10-1
j_call: TRBJ2-5
d_call: TRBD2
cdr3_length: 16
clone_size: NA

cdr3_nt: TGCGCCAGCAGCTTGGGGCAGATGCCGCCCTACGAGCAGTACTTC
cdr3_aa: CASSLGQMPPYEQYF
v_call: TRBV5-1
j_call: TRBJ2-7
d_call: NA
cdr3_length: 15
clone_size: few

cdr3_nt: TGTGCCAGCAGTGCGACTAGCGGGGGATACAATGAGCAGTTCTTC
cdr3_aa: CASSATSGGYNEQFF
v_call: TRBV28
j_call: TRBJ2-1
d_call: TRBD2
cdr3_length: 15
clone_size: NA

cdr3_nt: TGCGCCAGCAGCCTAGACAGGGTGGGCCCCTACAATGAGCAGTTCTTC
cdr3_aa: CASSLDRVGPYNEQFF
v_call: TRBV4-3
j_call: TRBJ2-1
d_call: TRBD1
cdr3_length: 16
clone_size: NA

cdr3_nt: TGTGCCAGCAGTCGCGTACAGGGTTTGGGGACTGAAGCTTTCTTT
cdr3_aa: CASSRVQGLGTEAFF
v_call: TRBV28
j_call: TRBJ1-1
d_call: NA
cdr3_length: 15
clone_size: few

cdr3_nt: TGCGCCAGCAGCTTAACCTGGACAGGGGGTAGCTCTGGAAACACCATATATTTT
cdr3_aa: CASSLTWTGGSSGNTIYF
v_call: TRBV5-1
j_call: TRBJ1-3
d_call: TRBD1
cdr3_length: 18
clone_size: few

cdr3_nt: TGTGCCTGGAGTGTAACAGGGAACGAGCAGTACTTC
cdr3_aa: CAWSVTGNEQYF
v_call: TRBV30
j_call: TRBJ2-7
d_call: NA
cdr3_length: 12
clone_size: NA

cdr3_nt: TGTGCCAGCAGGCCCGCTGAGGCAGCAATAAACACCATATATTTT
cdr3_aa: CASRPAEAAINTIYF
v_call: TRBV6-5
j_call: TRBJ1-3
d_call: NA
cdr3_length: 15
clone_size: NA

cdr3_nt: TGTGCCAGCAGGAGAAGCGGGAGAAATGAGCAGTTCTTC
cdr3_aa: CASRRSGRNEQFF
v_call: TRBV12-3/TRBV12-4
j_call: TRBJ2-1
d_call: TRBD2
cdr3_length: 13
clone_size: NA

cdr3_nt: TGTGCCAGCAGTTTAGCCCCCCAGGGGGCGGGCTATGGCTACACCTTC
cdr3_aa: CASSLAPQGAGYGYTF
v_call: TRBV27
j_call: TRBJ1-2
d_call: TRBD1
cdr3_length: 16
clone_size: NA

cdr3_nt: TGCGCCAGCAGCCCTCCTGGGGCAGCCTCTGGAAACACCATATATTTT
cdr3_aa: CASSPPGAASGNTIYF
v_call: TRBV4-1
j_call: TRBJ1-3
d_call: NA
cdr3_length: 16
clone_size: NA

cdr3_nt: TGTGCCAGCATGTGGGAGGGGGGACAAGAGACCCAGTACTTC
cdr3_aa: CASMWEGGQETQYF
v_call: TRBV7-8
j_call: TRBJ2-5
d_call: NA
cdr3_length: 14
clone_size: once

cdr3_nt: TGTGCCAGCAGCCAGGGACGACAGGGGGGGGACACCTTC
cdr3_aa: CASSQGRQGGDTF
v_call: TRBV4-2
j_call: TRBJ1-2
d_call: TRBD1
cdr3_length: 13
clone_size: once

cdr3_nt: TGTGCCAGCCGACAGGGAGGGAACACTGAAGCTTTCTTT
cdr3_aa: CASRQGGNTEAFF
v_call: TRBV5-4
j_call: TRBJ1-1
d_call: TRBD1
cdr3_length: 13
clone_size: NA

cdr3_nt: TGTGCCAGCAGCCCATCGGGACAGGGGAACACTGAAGCTTTCTTT
cdr3_aa: CASSPSGQGNTEAFF
v_call: TRBV6-2/TRBV6-3
j_call: TRBJ1-1
d_call: TRBD1
cdr3_length: 15
clone_size: NA